This TCR beta chain comes out of a study of T cell responses to AZD1222 COVID-19 vaccine. Study-level points and caveats: CD4 TCRs associated with vaccination spanned spike, dominating at 160-218 and 743-854. Unmutated variant regions are reportedly targeted by nearly half of spike-specific TCRs.

Points on this clone: Antigen specificity is unknown.

Sequencing used immunoSEQ multiplex PCR; TCRdb keeps in-frame clones, though not all of them. The table includes about 130,000 clones, about 87% detected once. The germline V gene has CDR1 GTSNPN and CDR2 SVGIG (reference sequence). This CDR3 region has 12 residues. V lost 1 base to trimming and J lost 9 bases, with 12 bases between them. Sample: peripheral blood, taken on day 0 of AZD1222 vaccination. The chain uses TRBV30 and TRBJ1-1; maybe TRBD1 (5 bases). This receptor was identified in an adult in good health. This chain's CDR3 is CAWSGVGGQAFF. The CDR3 DNA reads TGTGCCTGGAGTGGGGTTGGGGGTCAAGCTTTCTTT. The whole variable domain, remainder taken from reference TRBV30 and TRBJ1-1, is SQTIHQWPATLVQPVGSPLSLECTVEGTSNPNLYWYRQAAGRGLQLLFYSVGIGQISSEVPQNLSASRPQDRQFILSSKKLLLSDSGFYLCAWSGVGGQAFFGQGTRLTVV.